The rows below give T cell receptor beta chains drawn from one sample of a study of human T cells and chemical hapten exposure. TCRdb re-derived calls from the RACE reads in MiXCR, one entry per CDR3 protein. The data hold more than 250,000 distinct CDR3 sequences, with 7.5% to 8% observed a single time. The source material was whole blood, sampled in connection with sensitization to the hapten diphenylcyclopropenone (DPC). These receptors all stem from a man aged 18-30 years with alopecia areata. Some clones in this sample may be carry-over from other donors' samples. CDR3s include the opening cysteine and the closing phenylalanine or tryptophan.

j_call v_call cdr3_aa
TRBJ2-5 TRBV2 CASSEGTDPSKTQYF
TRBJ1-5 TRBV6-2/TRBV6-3 CASSSRNSNQPQHF
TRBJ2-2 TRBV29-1 CSVESSVNTGELFF
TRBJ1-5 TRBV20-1 CSARDKNSRGQPQHF
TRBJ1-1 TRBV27 CASSTQDKNTEAFF
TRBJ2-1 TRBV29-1 CSVESDRGNEQFF
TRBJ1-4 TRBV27 CASSFFGTNEKLFF
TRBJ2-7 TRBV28 CASTVEGYEQYF
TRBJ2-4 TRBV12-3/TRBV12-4 CASSLREGDIQYF
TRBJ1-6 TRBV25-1 CASSEYWTGGYSPLHF
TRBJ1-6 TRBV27 CASSDLDRRRSNSPLHF
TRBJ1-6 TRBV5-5 CASSATDSPLHF
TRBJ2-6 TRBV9 CASTLGAGANVLTF
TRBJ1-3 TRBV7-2 CASREGTGLTGNTIYF
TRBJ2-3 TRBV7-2 CASGKERTDTQYF
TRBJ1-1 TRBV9 CASSVDGRTAEAFF
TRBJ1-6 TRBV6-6 CASSATGVNNSPLHF
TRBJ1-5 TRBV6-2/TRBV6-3 CASRSGNQPQHF
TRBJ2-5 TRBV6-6 CASSYWGTQYF
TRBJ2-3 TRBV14 CASSGRGTDTQYF
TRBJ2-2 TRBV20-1 CSAIGPWNTGELFF
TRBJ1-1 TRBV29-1 CSVPETQWTEAFF
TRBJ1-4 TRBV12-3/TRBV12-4 CASSQTGGREKLFF
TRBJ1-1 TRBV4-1 CASSHITGEAFF
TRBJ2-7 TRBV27 CASSLVQFGRGGNEQYF
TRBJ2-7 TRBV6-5 CASSFGTSGGYEQYF
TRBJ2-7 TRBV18 CASSNLDSSSYEQYF
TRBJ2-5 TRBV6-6 CASSYSTVIQETQYF
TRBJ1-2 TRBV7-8 CASSSRDRGHGYTF
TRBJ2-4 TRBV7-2 CASSLGGENIQYF
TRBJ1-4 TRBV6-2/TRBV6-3 CASGSGTGYEKLFF
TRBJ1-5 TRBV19 CASRDSGQPQHF
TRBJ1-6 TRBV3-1 CASSLQGAFSPLHF
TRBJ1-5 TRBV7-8 CASSLARAGQPQHF
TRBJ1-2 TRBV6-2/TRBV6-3 CASTSTWRNYGYTF
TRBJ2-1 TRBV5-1 CASSSGLAGGLEQFF
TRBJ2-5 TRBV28 CASSLWPRDRGVKTQYF
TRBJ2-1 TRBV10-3 CAISESSRASYNEQFF
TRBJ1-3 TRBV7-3 CASSDGTGDGNTIYF
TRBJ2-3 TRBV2 CASSLTGGPPGTQYF
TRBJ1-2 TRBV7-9 CASSLVAGEGYTF
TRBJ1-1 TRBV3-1 CASSQVVRGTEAFF
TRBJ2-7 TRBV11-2 CASSLVRGRGLYEQYF